Sequencing of this T cell receptor (beta chain) was carried out in a study of blood T cell repertoires in COVID-19. The overall study: Acute-phase and convalescent COVID-19 samples originated in the United States, Italy and Spain. The cDNA or gDNA used as material had been derived from T cells, B-cell-depleted T cells, or PBMCs.

Under the authors' procedure: Nucleated cell counts were estimated from reference gene primer amplification. TCRdb's copy holds only in-frame clones and misses some; the assay was immunoSEQ multiplex PCR. That table furnishes V, J and clone size, whereas the DNA furnished D and trimming. The sample carries about 89,000 clones, more than 65% recorded once. Those enrolled in Seattle joined during active infection and were followed longitudinally afterward. The specimen was peripheral blood. This clonotype originated in a man in his 70s with COVID-19, enrolled during active disease.

The CDR3 nucleotides are TGTGCCAGCAGGGGGCTAGCGGGAGGTGTCGGGGATGAGCAGTTCTTC. This codes for CASRGLAGGVGDEQFF. The V gene is TRBV28, the J gene TRBJ2-1, with 11 nucleotides matching TRBD2. Germline-derived CDR1 and CDR2 are MDHEN and SYDVKM. Trimming at V came to 6 bases and at J to 8 bases, leaving 12 bases not matched to a gene. CDR3 length: 16 amino acids.